These 15 T cell receptor beta chains were sequenced from one sample in a study of blood T cell repertoires in COVID-19. The protocol was immunoSEQ multiplex PCR, while the TCRdb copy is restricted to in-frame clones and leaves out a portion. Among approximately 200,000 clones, about 88% were seen once, and the ten largest hold approximately 1.1%. Input material: peripheral blood. These receptors all stem from a man younger than 45 with acute or convalescent COVID-19.

The chain recombines TRBV10-1 with TRBJ1-1, with D perhaps matching TRBD1 (6 bases). CDR1 and CDR2 (germline): WNHNN, SYGVQD (reference sequence). The CDR3 sequence is 17 residues long. The ends were cut back, 3 bases at V and 3 bases at J, with 20 bases in the middle. CDR3 in amino acids: CASSDTPGSSGDTEAFF. The CDR3 nucleotides read TGCGCCAGCAGTGACACTCCGGGCAGCTCAGGGGACACTGAAGCTTTCTTT.

In DNA form, the CDR3 reads TGTGCCAGCCGACTCTCTGGGGCCAACGTCCTGACTTTC. Its translation: CASRLSGANVLTF. The chain joins TRBV12-3 or TRBV12-4 to TRBJ2-6, with D uncertain. The V and J ends lost 8 bases and 0 bases respectively, with 5 bases between them. This CDR3 has 13 amino acids.

The gene calls are TRBV30 and TRBJ2-2; no clear D. Per germline, CDR1 GTSNPN and CDR2 SVGIG (reference sequence). This CDR3 comprises 12 residues. V shed 4 bases and J shed 1 base, with 4 bases lying between them. CDR3 coding DNA: TGTGCCTGGACTAGGAACACCGGGGAGCTGTTTTTT. Its translation: CAWTRNTGELFF.

This clone was recorded only once. The genes are TRBV19 and TRBJ2-1, with 8 nucleotides matching TRBD2. Per the germline V gene, CDR1 is LNHDA and CDR2 is SQIVND (reference sequence). Trimming took 5 bases from V and 0 from J; bases not matched to a gene: 3. The CDR3 length is 15 residues. CDR3 region: CASSSTSGSYNEQFF. CDR3 coding DNA: TGTGCCAGTAGTTCTACTAGCGGCTCCTACAATGAGCAGTTCTTC.

This chain connects TRBV5-5 to TRBJ1-2; 9 nucleotides match TRBD1. The V gene end was trimmed by 4 bases and the J gene end by 3 bases; junction bases not matched to a gene: 4. Germline-derived CDR1 and CDR2 are SGHKS and YYEKEE (reference sequence). This CDR3 is 14 amino acids long. This CDR3 reads CASSGGQGDYGYTF. Here the CDR3 DNA reads TGTGCCAGCAGCGGGGGACAGGGCGACTATGGCTACACCTTC. The full variable domain, its missing parts supplied by reference TRBV5-5 and TRBJ1-2, is DAGVTQSPTHLIKTRGQQVTLRCSPISGHKSVSWYQQVLGQGPQFIFQYYEKEERGRGNFPDRFSARQFPNYSSELNVNALLLGDSALYLCASSGGQGDYGYTFGSGTRLTVV.

V and J are TRBV5-4 and TRBJ1-1; D is uncertain. Germline loops: CDR1 SGHNT, CDR2 YYREEE (reference sequence). Trimming stripped 3 bases from V and 5 bases from J, with 11 bases between. CDR3 length: 13 residues. In nucleotides, the CDR3 is TGTGCCAGCAGCTGGGAGGGTTGGACTGAAGCTTTCTTT. It is translated as CASSWEGWTEAFF.

This sequence joins TRBV29-1 and TRBJ2-3, with TRBD2 matching 7 bases. This CDR3 spans 16 amino acids. Germline loops: CDR1 SQVTM, CDR2 ANQGSEA. The trim removed 4 bases at V and 1 base at J, leaving 11 bases unmatched. The CDR3 spells CSVGGAGIWGTDTQYF. Written as DNA, the CDR3 is TGCAGCGTTGGTGGAGCGGGAATTTGGGGCACAGATACGCAGTATTTT.

This clone was found once. The rearrangement joins TRBV28 to TRBJ1-1, with D tentatively TRBD1 (6 bases). Germline lookup yields CDR1 MDHEN and CDR2 SYDVKM. The V end lost 3 bases, the J end lost 5 bases, and 13 bases lay between the germline ends. This CDR3 comprises 14 residues. CDR3 in DNA: TGTGCCAGCAGTTTTTCCCAGGGGTGGACTGAAGCTTTCTTT. This encodes CASSFSQGWTEAFF.

The chain employs TRBV7-2 and TRBJ1-6; 10 bases map to TRBD1. V was clipped by 5 bases and J by 10 bases; unmatched bases: 2. Germline V gene sequence: CDR1 SGHTA, CDR2 FQGNSA. The CDR3 totals 13 residues. In DNA, the CDR3 is TGTGCCAGCAGCCCGACAGGGGGCTCACCCCTCCACTTT. Protein: CASSPTGGSPLHF.

The V call is TRBV5-1, the J call TRBJ2-1; D is uncertain. The CDR3 loop spans 14 amino acids. CDR1 is SGHRS and CDR2 is YFSETQ in the germline V gene. The ends were cut back, 4 bases at V and 2 bases at J, with 10 bases in the middle. The CDR3 region is CASSPLEPYNEQFF. As DNA, the CDR3 is TGCGCCAGCAGCCCCTTGGAGCCCTACAATGAGCAGTTCTTC.

The chain employs TRBV4-2 and TRBJ2-6, with D unclear. This CDR3 is built from 16 residues. The ends were cut back, 0 bases at V and 0 bases at J, with 6 bases in the middle. From germline, CDR1 is LGHNA and CDR2 YNFKEQ. CDR3 sequence: CASSQDLTSGANVLTF. CDR3 nucleotide sequence: TGTGCCAGCAGCCAAGATCTAACCTCTGGGGCCAACGTCCTGACTTTC.

The V gene is TRBV30, the J gene TRBJ1-5; D is possibly TRBD1 (5 bases). This CDR3 is 17 amino acids long. Trimming removed 2 bases from V and 7 bases from J, with 24 bases in between. In germline, CDR1 is GTSNPN, CDR2 SVGIG (reference sequence). CDR3 sequence: CAWSQKGLGRGRQPQHF. As DNA, the CDR3 is TGTGCCTGGAGTCAAAAGGGACTCGGACGGGGACGGCAGCCCCAGCATTTT.

The chain joins TRBV30 to TRBJ1-1; D may be TRBD1 (5 bases). V was clipped by 8 bases and J by 1 base, with 5 bases between them. CDR1 is GTSNPN and CDR2 is SVGIG in the germline V gene (reference sequence). This CDR3 has 10 residues. This CDR3 is CAGQNTEAFF. CDR3 bases: TGTGCCGGACAGAACACTGAAGCTTTCTTT.

The rearrangement uses TRBV18 and TRBJ1-3; TRBD1 matches 7 bases. In germline, CDR1 is KGHSH, CDR2 LQKENI. The CDR3 is 17 residues long. V gave up 6 bases and J gave up 4 bases; unmatched junction bases: 15. CDR3 in amino acids: CASSPAQITGAGNTIYF. The CDR3 DNA reads TGTGCCAGCTCCCCCGCTCAAATTACAGGGGCAGGAAACACCATATATTTT.

CDR3: CASSPGITYGYTF. For the CDR3, the DNA is TGTGCCTCCTCTCCGGGAATTACCTATGGCTACACCTTC. This chain links TRBV6-5 with TRBJ1-2, with unresolved D. This CDR3 contains 13 residues. CDR1 is MNHEY and CDR2 is SVGAGI in the germline V gene. Deletions cut 11 bases from V and 4 bases from J, with 17 bases between.